This section outlines one TCR beta chain sequence together with its context. From germline, CDR1 is ENHRY and CDR2 SYGVKD. This CDR3 spans 17 amino acids. The ends were cut back, 9 bases at V and 4 bases at J, with 27 bases in the middle. The data were obtained in a study of cytomegalovirus exposure and HLA in healthy donors. The PCR was carried out with 60 Vbeta primers and 13 Jbeta primers. Sequencing used immunoSEQ multiplex PCR; TCRdb keeps in-frame clones, though not all of them. The data show approximately 150,000 clones, under 90% seen once. The sample taken for sequencing was PBMCs. The TCR sequence derives from a man younger than 45 in good health and CMV-seropositive. J is TRBJ1-2 and V is TRBV10-3; a possible D gene is TRBD1 (6 bases). The CDR3 DNA reads as TGTGCCATTACGAGAACCTCAGGGGTCCCCGGGCCCTATGGCTACACCTTC. This sequence encodes CAITRTSGVPGPYGYTF.